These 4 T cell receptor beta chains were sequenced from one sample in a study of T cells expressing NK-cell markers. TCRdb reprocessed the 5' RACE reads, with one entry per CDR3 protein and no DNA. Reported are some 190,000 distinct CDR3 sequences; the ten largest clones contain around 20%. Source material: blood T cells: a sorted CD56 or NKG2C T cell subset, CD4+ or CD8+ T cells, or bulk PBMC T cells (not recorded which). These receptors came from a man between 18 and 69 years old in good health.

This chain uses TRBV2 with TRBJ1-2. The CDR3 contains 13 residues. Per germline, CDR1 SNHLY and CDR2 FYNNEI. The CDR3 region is CASSETDSYGYTF.

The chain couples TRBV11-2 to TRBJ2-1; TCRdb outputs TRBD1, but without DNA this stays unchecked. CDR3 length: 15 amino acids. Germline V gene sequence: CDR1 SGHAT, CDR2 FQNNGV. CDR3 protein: CASSPRDWGAHEQFF.

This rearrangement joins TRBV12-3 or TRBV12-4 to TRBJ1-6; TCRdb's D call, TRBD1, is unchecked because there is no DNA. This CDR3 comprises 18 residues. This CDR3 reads CASSNPRTASSYNSPLHF.

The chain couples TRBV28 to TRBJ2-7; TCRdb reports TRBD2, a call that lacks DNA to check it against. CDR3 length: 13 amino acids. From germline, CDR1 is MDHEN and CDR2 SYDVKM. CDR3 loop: CASSLRVTYEQYF.